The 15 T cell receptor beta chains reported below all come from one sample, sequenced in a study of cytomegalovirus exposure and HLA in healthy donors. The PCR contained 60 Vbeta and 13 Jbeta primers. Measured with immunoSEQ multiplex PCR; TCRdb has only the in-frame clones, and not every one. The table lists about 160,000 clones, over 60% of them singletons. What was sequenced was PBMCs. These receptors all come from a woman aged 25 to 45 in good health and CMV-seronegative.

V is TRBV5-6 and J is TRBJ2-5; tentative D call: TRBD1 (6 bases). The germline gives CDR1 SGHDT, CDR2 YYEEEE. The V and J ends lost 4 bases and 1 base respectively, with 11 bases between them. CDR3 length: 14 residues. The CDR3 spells CASSQQGGQETQYF. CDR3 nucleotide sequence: TGTGCCAGCAGCCAACAAGGGGGCCAAGAGACCCAGTACTTC. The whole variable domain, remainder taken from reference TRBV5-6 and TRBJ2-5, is DAGVTQSPTHLIKTRGQQVTLRCSPKSGHDTVSWYQQALGQGPQFIFQYYEEEERQRGNFPDRFSGHQFPNYSSELNVNALLLGDSALYLCASSQQGGQETQYFGPGTRLLVL.

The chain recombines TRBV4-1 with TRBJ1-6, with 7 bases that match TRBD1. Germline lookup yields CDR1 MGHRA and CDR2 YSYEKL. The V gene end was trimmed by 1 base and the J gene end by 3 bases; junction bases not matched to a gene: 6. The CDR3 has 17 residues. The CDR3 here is CASSQAGQNDYNSPLHF. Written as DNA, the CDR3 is TGCGCCAGCAGCCAAGCGGGACAGAATGACTATAATTCACCCCTCCACTTT.

This chain's CDR3 is CSARWSYGYTF. The CDR3 bases are TGCAGTGCTAGATGGAGCTATGGCTACACCTTC. This chain joins TRBV20-1 and TRBJ1-2, with D hard to call. CDR3 length: 11 residues. The germline V gene has CDR1 DFQATT and CDR2 SNEGSKA (reference sequence). V was trimmed by 2 bases and J by 4 bases, leaving 5 bases between them.

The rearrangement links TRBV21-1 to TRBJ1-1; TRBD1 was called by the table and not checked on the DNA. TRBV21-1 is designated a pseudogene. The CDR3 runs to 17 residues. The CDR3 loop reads CASSERDRETMNTEAFF. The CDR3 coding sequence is TGTGCCAGCAGCGAAAGGGACAGGGAAACAATGAACACTGAAGCTTTCTTT.

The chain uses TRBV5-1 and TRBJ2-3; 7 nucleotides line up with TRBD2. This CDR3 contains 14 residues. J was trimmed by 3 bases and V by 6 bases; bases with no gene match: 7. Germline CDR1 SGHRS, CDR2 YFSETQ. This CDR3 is CASTTGLRTDTQYF. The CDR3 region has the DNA TGCGCCAGCACCACGGGACTAAGGACAGATACGCAGTATTTT. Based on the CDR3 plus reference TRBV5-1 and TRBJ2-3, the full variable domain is KAGVTQTPRYLIKTRGQQVTLSCSPISGHRSVSWYQQTPGQGLQFLFEYFSETQRNKGNFPGRFSGRQFSNSRSEMNVSTLELGDSALYLCASTTGLRTDTQYFGPGTRLTVL.

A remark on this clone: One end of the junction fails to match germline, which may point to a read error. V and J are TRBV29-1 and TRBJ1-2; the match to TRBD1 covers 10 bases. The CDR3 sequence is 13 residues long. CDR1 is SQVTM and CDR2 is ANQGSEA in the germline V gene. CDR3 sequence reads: CSVFGTGDHGYPF. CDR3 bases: TGCAGCGTTTTCGGGACAGGGGACCATGGCTACCCCTTC. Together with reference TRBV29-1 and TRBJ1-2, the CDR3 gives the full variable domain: SAVISQKPSRDICQRGTSLTIQCQVDSQVTMMFWYRQQPGQSLTLIATANQGSEATYESGFVIDKFPISRPNLTFSTLTVSNMSPEDSSIYLCSVFGTGDHGYPFGSGTRLTVV.

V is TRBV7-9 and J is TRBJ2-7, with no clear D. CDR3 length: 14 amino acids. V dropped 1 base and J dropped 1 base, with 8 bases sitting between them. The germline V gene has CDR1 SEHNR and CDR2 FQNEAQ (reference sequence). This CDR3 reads CASSLGLFSYEQYF. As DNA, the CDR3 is TGTGCCAGCAGCTTAGGTCTGTTTTCCTACGAGCAGTACTTC. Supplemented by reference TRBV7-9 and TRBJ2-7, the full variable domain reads DTGVSQNPRHKITKRGQNVTFRCDPISEHNRLYWYRQTLGQGPEFLTYFQNEAQLEKSRLLSDRFSAERPKGSFSTLEIQRTEQGDSAMYLCASSLGLFSYEQYFGPGTRLTVT.

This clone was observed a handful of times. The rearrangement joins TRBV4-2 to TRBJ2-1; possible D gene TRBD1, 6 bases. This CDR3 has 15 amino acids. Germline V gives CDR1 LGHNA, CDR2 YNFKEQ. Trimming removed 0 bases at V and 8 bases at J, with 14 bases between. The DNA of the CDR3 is TGTGCCAGCAGCCAAGATTTCCAGGGGAACGATGAGCAGTTCTTC. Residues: CASSQDFQGNDEQFF.

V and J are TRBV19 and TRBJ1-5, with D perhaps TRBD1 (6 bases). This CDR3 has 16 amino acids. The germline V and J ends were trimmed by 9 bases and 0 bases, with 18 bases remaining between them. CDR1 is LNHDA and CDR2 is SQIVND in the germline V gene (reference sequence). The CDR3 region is CASSKGTPHSNQPQHF. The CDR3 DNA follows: TGTGCCAGCTCTAAGGGGACACCTCATAGCAATCAGCCCCAGCATTTT. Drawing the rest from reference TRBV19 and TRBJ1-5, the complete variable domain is DGGITQSPKYLFRKEGQNVTLSCEQNLNHDAMYWYRQDPGQGLRLIYYSQIVNDFQKGDIAEGYSVSREKKESFPLTVTSAQKNPTAFYLCASSKGTPHSNQPQHFGDGTRLSIL.

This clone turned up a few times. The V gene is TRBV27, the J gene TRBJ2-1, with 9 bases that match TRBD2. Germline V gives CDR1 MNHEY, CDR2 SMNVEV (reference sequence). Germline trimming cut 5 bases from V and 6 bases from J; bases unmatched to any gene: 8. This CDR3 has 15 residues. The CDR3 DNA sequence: TGTGCCAGCAGTGTTAGCGGGAGACCCTTCAATGAGCAGTTCTTC. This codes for CASSVSGRPFNEQFF.

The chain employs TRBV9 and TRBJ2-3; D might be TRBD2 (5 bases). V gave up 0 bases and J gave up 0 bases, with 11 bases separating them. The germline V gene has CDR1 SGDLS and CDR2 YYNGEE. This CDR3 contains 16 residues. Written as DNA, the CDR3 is TGTGCCAGCAGCGTAGAAGCGGCCACTAGCACAGATACGCAGTATTTT. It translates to CASSVEAATSTDTQYF.

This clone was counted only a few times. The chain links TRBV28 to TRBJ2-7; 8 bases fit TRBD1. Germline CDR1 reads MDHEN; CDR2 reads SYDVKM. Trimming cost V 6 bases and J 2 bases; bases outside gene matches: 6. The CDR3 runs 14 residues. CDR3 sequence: CASSPGTGAYEQYF. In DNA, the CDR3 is TGTGCCAGCAGCCCCGGGACAGGCGCCTACGAGCAGTACTTC. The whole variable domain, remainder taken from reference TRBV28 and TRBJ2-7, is DVKVTQSSRYLVKRTGEKVFLECVQDMDHENMFWYRQDPGLGLRLIYFSYDVKMKEKGDIPEGYSVSREKKERFSLILESASTNQTSMYLCASSPGTGAYEQYFGPGTRLTVT.

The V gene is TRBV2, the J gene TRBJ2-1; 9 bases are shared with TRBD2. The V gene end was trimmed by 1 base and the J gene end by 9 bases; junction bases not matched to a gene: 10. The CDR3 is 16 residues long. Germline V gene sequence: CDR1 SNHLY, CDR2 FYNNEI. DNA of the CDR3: TGTGCCAGCAGTGAAGTTTGGGGCGGGAGGGCCGGTGAGCAGTTCTTC. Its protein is CASSEVWGGRAGEQFF.

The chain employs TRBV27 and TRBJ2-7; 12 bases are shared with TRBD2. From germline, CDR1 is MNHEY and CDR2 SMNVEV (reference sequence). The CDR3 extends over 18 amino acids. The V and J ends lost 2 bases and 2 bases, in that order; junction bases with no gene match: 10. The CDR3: CASSLGQAGLAGPYEQYF. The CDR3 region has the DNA TGTGCCAGCAGTTTAGGGCAAGCGGGACTAGCGGGTCCCTACGAGCAGTACTTC.

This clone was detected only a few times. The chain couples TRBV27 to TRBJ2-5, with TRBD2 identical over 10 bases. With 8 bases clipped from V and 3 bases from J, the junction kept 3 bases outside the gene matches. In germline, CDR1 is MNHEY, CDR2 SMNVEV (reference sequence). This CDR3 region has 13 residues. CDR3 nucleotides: TGTGCCAGCGGAGGACTAGCGGAAGAGACCCAGTACTTC. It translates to CASGGLAEETQYF.